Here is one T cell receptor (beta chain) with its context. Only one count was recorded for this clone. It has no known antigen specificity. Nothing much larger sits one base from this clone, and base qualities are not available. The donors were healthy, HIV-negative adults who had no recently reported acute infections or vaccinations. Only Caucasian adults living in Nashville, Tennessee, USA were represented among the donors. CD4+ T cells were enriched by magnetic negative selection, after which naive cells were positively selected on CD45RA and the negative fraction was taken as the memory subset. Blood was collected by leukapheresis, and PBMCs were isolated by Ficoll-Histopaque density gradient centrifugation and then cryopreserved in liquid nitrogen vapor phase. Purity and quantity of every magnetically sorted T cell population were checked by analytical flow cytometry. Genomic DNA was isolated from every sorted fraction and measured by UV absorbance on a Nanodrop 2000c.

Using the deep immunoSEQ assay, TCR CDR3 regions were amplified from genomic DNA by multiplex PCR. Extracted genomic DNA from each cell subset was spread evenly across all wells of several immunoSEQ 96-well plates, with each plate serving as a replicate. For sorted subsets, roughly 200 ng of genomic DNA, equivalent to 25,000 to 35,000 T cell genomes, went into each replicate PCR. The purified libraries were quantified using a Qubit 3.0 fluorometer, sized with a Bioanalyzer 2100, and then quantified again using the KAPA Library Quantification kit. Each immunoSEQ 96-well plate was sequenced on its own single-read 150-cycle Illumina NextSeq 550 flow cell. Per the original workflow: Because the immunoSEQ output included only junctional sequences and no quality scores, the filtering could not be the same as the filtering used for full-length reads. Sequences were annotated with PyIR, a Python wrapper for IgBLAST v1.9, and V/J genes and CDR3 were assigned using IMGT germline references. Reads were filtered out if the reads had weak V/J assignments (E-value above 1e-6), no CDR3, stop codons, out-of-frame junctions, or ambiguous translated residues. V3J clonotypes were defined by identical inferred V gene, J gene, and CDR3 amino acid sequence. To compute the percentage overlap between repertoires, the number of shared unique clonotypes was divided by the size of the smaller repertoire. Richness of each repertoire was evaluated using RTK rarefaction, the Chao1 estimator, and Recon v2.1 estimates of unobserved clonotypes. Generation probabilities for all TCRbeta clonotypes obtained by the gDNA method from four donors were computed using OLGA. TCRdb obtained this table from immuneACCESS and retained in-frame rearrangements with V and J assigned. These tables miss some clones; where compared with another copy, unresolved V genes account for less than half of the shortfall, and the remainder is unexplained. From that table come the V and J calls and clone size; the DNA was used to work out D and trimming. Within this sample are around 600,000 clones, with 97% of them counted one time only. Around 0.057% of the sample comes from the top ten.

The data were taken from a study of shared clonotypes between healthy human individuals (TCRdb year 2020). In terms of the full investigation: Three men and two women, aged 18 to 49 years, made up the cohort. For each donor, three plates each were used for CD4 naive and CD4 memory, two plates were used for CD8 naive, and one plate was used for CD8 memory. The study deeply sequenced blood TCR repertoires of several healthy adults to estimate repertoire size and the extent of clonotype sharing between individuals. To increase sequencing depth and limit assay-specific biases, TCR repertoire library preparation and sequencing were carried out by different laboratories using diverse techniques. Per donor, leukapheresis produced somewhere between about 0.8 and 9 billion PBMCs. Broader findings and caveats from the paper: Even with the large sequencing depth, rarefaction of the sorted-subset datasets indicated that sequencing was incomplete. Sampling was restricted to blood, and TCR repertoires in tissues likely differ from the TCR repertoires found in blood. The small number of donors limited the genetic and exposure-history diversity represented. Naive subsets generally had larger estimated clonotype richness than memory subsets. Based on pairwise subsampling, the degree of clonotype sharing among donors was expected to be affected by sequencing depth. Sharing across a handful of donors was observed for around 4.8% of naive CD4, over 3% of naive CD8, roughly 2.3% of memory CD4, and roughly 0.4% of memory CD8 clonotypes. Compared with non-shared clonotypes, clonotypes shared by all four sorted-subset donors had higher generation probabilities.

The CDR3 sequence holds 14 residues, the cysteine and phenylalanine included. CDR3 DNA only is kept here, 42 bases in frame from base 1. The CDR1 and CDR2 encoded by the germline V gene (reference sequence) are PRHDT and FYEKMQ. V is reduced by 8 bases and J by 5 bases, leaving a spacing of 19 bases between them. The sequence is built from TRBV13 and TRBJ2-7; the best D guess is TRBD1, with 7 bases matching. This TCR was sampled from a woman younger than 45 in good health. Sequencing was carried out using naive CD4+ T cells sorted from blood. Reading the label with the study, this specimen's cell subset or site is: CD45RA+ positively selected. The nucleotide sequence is TGTGCCAGCCGACGGAAGACAGGGAGGAACGAGCAGTACTTC. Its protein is CASRRKTGRNEQYF.